The 14 T cell receptor beta chains presented below share a single source sample, sequenced in a study of cytomegalovirus exposure and HLA in healthy donors. The study ran its PCR with 60 Vbeta and 13 Jbeta primers. Assay used: immunoSEQ multiplex PCR; TCRdb lists only in-frame clones, some missing. The top ten hold about 3.2% of the sample, which has tens of thousands of clones, 70% to 90% seen once. Sequences were obtained from PBMCs. The receptor source for this set is a woman between 25 and 40 years old in good health and CMV-seronegative.

J is TRBJ2-2 and V is TRBV15; no definite D call. Germline loops: CDR1 LNHNV, CDR2 YYDKDF (reference sequence). CDR3 length equals 13 residues. V was clipped by 8 bases and J by 3 bases, with 10 bases between them. The CDR3 is CATSHADTGELFF. CDR3 in DNA: TGTGCCACCTCTCACGCGGACACCGGGGAGCTGTTTTTT. The full variable domain, with the rest looked up from reference TRBV15 and TRBJ2-2, is DAMVIQNPRYQVTQFGKPVTLSCSQTLNHNVMYWYQQKSSQAPKLLFHYYDKDFNNEADTPDNFQSRRPNTSFCFLDIRSPGLGDTAMYLCATSHADTGELFFGEGSRLTVL.

The chain is built from TRBV6-1 and TRBJ1-2; 9 bases fit TRBD1. V was clipped by 3 bases and J by 4 bases; unmatched bases: 6. This CDR3 is 15 amino acids long. Germline-derived CDR1 and CDR2 are MNHNS and SASEGT. For the CDR3, the DNA is TGTGCCAGCAGTGATCCGGGACAGGGAGGCTATGGCTACACCTTC. The encoded protein is CASSDPGQGGYGYTF.

This sequence joins TRBV19 and TRBJ1-5; 10 bases are a match to TRBD1. CDR1 LNHDA and CDR2 SQIVND come from the germline V gene (reference sequence). V lost 5 bases to trimming and J lost 2 bases; unmatched junction nucleotides: 6. The CDR3 spans 16 residues. CDR3 amino acids: CASSGDRGRRNQPQHF. CDR3 coding DNA: TGTGCCAGTAGTGGGGACAGGGGCAGGCGCAATCAGCCCCAGCATTTT.

The gene calls are TRBV11-2 and TRBJ2-7; D gene unclear. CDR3 length equals 13 residues. Trimming removed 5 bases at V and 3 bases at J, with 11 bases between. Germline CDR1 SGHAT, CDR2 FQNNGV. The CDR3 here is CASSTTGYYEQYF. The CDR3, as DNA: TGTGCCAGCAGCACGACTGGATACTACGAGCAGTACTTC.

V and J are TRBV5-6 and TRBJ2-7, with 9 nucleotides matching TRBD2. Germline CDR1 SGHDT, CDR2 YYEEEE. CDR3 length: 14 amino acids. V was clipped by 3 bases and J by 2 bases; unmatched bases: 3. Here the CDR3 reads CASSSRGGAYEQYF. The CDR3 nucleotides read TGTGCCAGCAGCTCGCGCGGGGGGGCCTACGAGCAGTACTTC.

This chain joins TRBV7-8 and TRBJ1-5, with D unclear. The CDR3 contains 13 residues. Germline V CDR1 and CDR2: SGHVS, FQNEAQ. Trimming shortened V by 4 bases and J by 9 bases, and 13 bases separated the two germline ends. CDR3 sequence: CASSSEASWPQHF. Written as DNA, the CDR3 is TGTGCCAGCAGCTCAGAGGCGTCCTGGCCCCAGCATTTT.

The chain uses TRBV6-5 and TRBJ2-7; 7 bases map to TRBD1. The CDR3 covers 15 residues. J was trimmed by 0 bases and V by 6 bases; bases with no gene match: 8. CDR1 and CDR2 (germline): MNHEY, SVGAGI. DNA for the CDR3: TGTGCCAGCAGCCCTGACAGGGCCTACTCCTACGAGCAGTACTTC. This codes for CASSPDRAYSYEQYF.

V usage is TRBV11-3 and J usage is TRBJ2-7, with 8 bases fitting TRBD2. J gave up 1 base and V 0 bases, and 2 bases lay outside the gene matches. CDR1 and CDR2 from the germline V gene are SGHNT and YENEEA. There are 15 residues in the CDR3. The CDR3 DNA sequence: TGTGCCAGCAGCTTAGAAGCGGGGGCTTCCTACGAGCAGTACTTC. Residues: CASSLEAGASYEQYF.

V usage is TRBV7-6 and J usage is TRBJ1-1; D is ambiguous. The CDR3 runs 15 residues. Germline V gene lookup returns CDR1 SGHVS and CDR2 FNYEAQ. V shed 0 bases and J shed 5 bases, with 13 bases lying between them. DNA for the CDR3: TGTGCCAGCAGCTTAGCGCAAGAGGGTTGGACTGAAGCTTTCTTT. It encodes CASSLAQEGWTEAFF.

The genes are TRBV5-6 and TRBJ2-7; 10 nucleotides agree with TRBD1. CDR1 SGHDT and CDR2 YYEEEE come from the germline V gene. This CDR3 is built from 14 residues. Trimming removed 1 base from V and 5 bases from J; junction bases left unmatched: 3. The CDR3, as DNA: TGTGCCAGCAGCTTGAGACAGGGGGCAAACGAGCAGTACTTC. The encoded protein is CASSLRQGANEQYF.

This chain links TRBV4-3 with TRBJ2-3; D may be TRBD2 (5 bases). Germline loops: CDR1 LGHNA, CDR2 YSLEER. The CDR3 contains 15 residues. V lost 4 bases and J 0 bases, leaving 11 bases between the germline ends. CDR3 region: CASSPARTSTDTQYF. DNA of the CDR3: TGCGCCAGCAGCCCCGCCAGGACTAGCACAGATACGCAGTATTTT.

The chain recombines TRBV7-9 with TRBJ2-5; the match to TRBD1 covers 9 bases. Germline V gene sequence: CDR1 SEHNR, CDR2 FQNEAQ (reference sequence). CDR3 length: 14 residues. V was pared by 3 bases and J by 3 bases, with 2 bases of the junction left unmatched. CDR3 loop: CASSLGQGKETQYF. CDR3 nucleotide sequence: TGTGCCAGCAGCTTGGGACAGGGAAAAGAGACCCAGTACTTC.

The J gene is TRBJ1-5, the V gene TRBV7-2; D remains unclear. The germline V and J ends were trimmed by 0 bases and 7 bases, with 10 bases remaining between them. CDR1 is SGHTA, CDR2 FQGNSA, per germline. The CDR3 is made up of 14 amino acids. DNA for the CDR3: TGTGCCAGCAGCTTAGCGGTTCGGGGACAGCCCCAGCATTTT. Translated: CASSLAVRGQPQHF.

This chain joins TRBV25-1 and TRBJ2-7, with D unclear. The CDR3 runs to 14 residues. The germline V and J ends were trimmed by 6 bases and 3 bases, with 15 bases remaining between them. CDR1 and CDR2 (germline): MGHDK, SYGVNS. DNA for the CDR3: TGTGCCAGCAGCCAGGCCCGTCCCCGCTACGAGCAGTACTTC. It specifies CASSQARPRYEQYF.